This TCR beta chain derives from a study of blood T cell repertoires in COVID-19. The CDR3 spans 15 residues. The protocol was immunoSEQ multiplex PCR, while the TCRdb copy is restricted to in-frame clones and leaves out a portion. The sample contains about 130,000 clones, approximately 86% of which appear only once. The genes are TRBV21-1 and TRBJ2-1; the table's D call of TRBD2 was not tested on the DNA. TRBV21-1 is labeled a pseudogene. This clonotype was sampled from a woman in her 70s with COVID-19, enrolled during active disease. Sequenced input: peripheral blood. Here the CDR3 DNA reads TGTGCCAGCAGCAAGGCTAGCGGGAGCGACAATGAGCAGTTCTTC. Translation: CASSKASGSDNEQFF.